These T cell receptor beta chains were read from a single sample in a study of cytotoxic CD8 clonotypes in ibrutinib-treated CLL. Only in-frame clones appear in the TCRdb table, and some are missing; sequencing was by immunoSEQ multiplex PCR. The sample contains approximately 320,000 clones, 67% of which appear only once. This sample comprised PBMCs, obtained after 36 months of ibrutinib treatment. Source of these receptors: a human donor with chronic lymphocytic leukemia. CDR3s include the opening cysteine and the closing phenylalanine or tryptophan. The D gene is left open where the match is weak.

TRBJ1-6 TRBV5-1 . CASSFTQNNSPLHF
TRBJ1-4 TRBV27 . CASTFSVRTGNEKLFF
TRBJ2-7 TRBV7-6 . CASSLFSGKAYEQYF
TRBJ1-3 TRBV5-6 TRBD1 CASSLVWTGISGNTIYF
TRBJ2-5 TRBV7-2 TRBD1 CASSLDRGRLETQYF
TRBJ2-5 TRBV2 . CASSVQGSETQYF
TRBJ2-5 TRBV28 . CASRAGRETQYF
TRBJ1-1 TRBV18 . CASSVTGNTEAFF
TRBJ1-1 TRBV29-1 . CSVAIWGTEAFF
TRBJ2-5 TRBV19 . CASSLGGSKTQYF
TRBJ1-1 TRBV27 . CASSSSRGPRPEAFF
TRBJ2-3 TRBV15 . CATSRDLQDTQYF
TRBJ2-2 TRBV7-8 TRBD1 CASSLSRDRVVENTGELFF
TRBJ1-3 TRBV7-2 . CASSLVGGSGNTIYF
TRBJ2-3 TRBV28 . CASSLSSSGTDTQYF
TRBJ1-2 TRBV5-1 . CASSLTSGVTNYGYTF
TRBJ2-3 TRBV6-4 TRBD1 CASSELYRGRPDTQYF
TRBJ1-1 TRBV6-5 . CASSRSHGRTEAFF